This is a list of T cell receptor beta chains from one sample in a study of T-cell memory formation after mild COVID-19. TCRdb redid the calling of the 5' RACE reads with MiXCR, one entry per CDR3 protein. The repertoire holds tens of thousands of distinct CDR3 sequences, with about 23% as singletons. Source material: PBMCs or a T cell subset sorted from them (not recorded which). The receptors here all came from a man aged 18 to 35 who had mild COVID-19 (a few samples of this study predate the infection). Cell type and time point are not known. Each CDR3 is given with its conserved first and last residue. D genes are given only for firm matches. A clone size is listed for some rows: how often the clone was seen (once, few, many), or a class if it is expanded.

d_call: TRBD2
v_call: TRBV4-2
clone_size: few
j_call: TRBJ2-3
cdr3_nt: TGTGCCAGCAGCCAACTACTAGCGGGGGAGGATACGCAGTATTTT
cdr3_aa: CASSQLLAGEDTQYF

d_call: .
v_call: TRBV15
clone_size: .
j_call: TRBJ2-3
cdr3_nt: TGTGCCACCAGCAGAGAAGAGGCAGATACGCAGTATTTT
cdr3_aa: CATSREEADTQYF

d_call: .
v_call: TRBV29-1
clone_size: once
j_call: TRBJ1-1
cdr3_nt: TGCAGCGTTGAAAGCGGGGGCACTGAAGCTTTCTTT
cdr3_aa: CSVESGGTEAFF

d_call: TRBD2
v_call: TRBV5-5
clone_size: few
j_call: TRBJ2-3
cdr3_nt: TGTGCCAGCAGCTTGCGACTAGCGGGGGGCGCAGATACGCAGTATTTT
cdr3_aa: CASSLRLAGGADTQYF

d_call: .
v_call: TRBV5-6
clone_size: .
j_call: TRBJ2-3
cdr3_nt: TGTGCCAGCAGCCAATTCACAGATACGCAGTATTTT
cdr3_aa: CASSQFTDTQYF

d_call: TRBD1
v_call: TRBV6-2/TRBV6-3
clone_size: .
j_call: TRBJ1-2
cdr3_nt: TGTGCCAGCAGTTACCCGGGACAGGGTGATGGCTACACCTTC
cdr3_aa: CASSYPGQGDGYTF

d_call: .
v_call: TRBV20-1
clone_size: .
j_call: TRBJ1-1
cdr3_nt: TGCAGTGCTCGCTCTGGCCCGGGCACTGAAGCTTTCTTT
cdr3_aa: CSARSGPGTEAFF

d_call: TRBD2
v_call: TRBV5-1
clone_size: .
j_call: TRBJ2-5
cdr3_nt: TGCGCCAGCAGCCCAACGGCTAGCGGGGCCCAAGAGACCCAGTACTTC
cdr3_aa: CASSPTASGAQETQYF

d_call: .
v_call: TRBV7-9
clone_size: .
j_call: TRBJ1-2
cdr3_nt: TGTGCCAGCAGCAGAGGGAGGTTGAGGGAAGGCTACACCTTC
cdr3_aa: CASSRGRLREGYTF

d_call: TRBD1
v_call: TRBV4-2
clone_size: .
j_call: TRBJ2-2
cdr3_nt: TGTGCCAGCAGCCAAAACAGGGGCACCGGGGAGCTGTTTTTT
cdr3_aa: CASSQNRGTGELFF

d_call: .
v_call: TRBV5-1
clone_size: few
j_call: TRBJ2-3
cdr3_nt: TGCGCCAGCAGCTTGGGGGGCGGGGGCTACACAGATACGCAGTATTTT
cdr3_aa: CASSLGGGGYTDTQYF

d_call: .
v_call: TRBV5-1
clone_size: once
j_call: TRBJ1-4
cdr3_nt: TGCGCCAGCAGCTTGTTGGAGTTCGATGAAAAACTGTTTTTT
cdr3_aa: CASSLLEFDEKLFF

d_call: TRBD2
v_call: TRBV7-3
clone_size: few
j_call: TRBJ2-1
cdr3_nt: TGTGCCAGCAGCTTGGCGGGGGGGCGCAATGAGCAGTTCTTC
cdr3_aa: CASSLAGGRNEQFF

d_call: TRBD1
v_call: TRBV10-2
clone_size: few
j_call: TRBJ1-1
cdr3_nt: TGCGCCAGCAGGGCGACAGGGGAGGTATTAGACACTGAAGCTTTCTTT
cdr3_aa: CASRATGEVLDTEAFF

d_call: .
v_call: TRBV5-1
clone_size: few
j_call: TRBJ1-2
cdr3_nt: TGCGCCAGCAGCCCCCCTGTGGGCAACTATGGCTACACCTTC
cdr3_aa: CASSPPVGNYGYTF

d_call: .
v_call: TRBV4-3
clone_size: many
j_call: TRBJ2-3
cdr3_nt: TGCGCCAGCAGCCAAGATCGGTTAACCATCGGCGGGGATACGCAGTATTTT
cdr3_aa: CASSQDRLTIGGDTQYF

d_call: TRBD1
v_call: TRBV5-1
clone_size: .
j_call: TRBJ1-2
cdr3_nt: TGCGCCAGCAGCTTGGAGGGACAGGGGTCGGATGGCTACACCTTC
cdr3_aa: CASSLEGQGSDGYTF

d_call: .
v_call: TRBV20-1
clone_size: .
j_call: TRBJ2-1
cdr3_nt: TGCAGTGCTAGACGTCCAGGGAAAACGATCTATGAGCAGTTCTTC
cdr3_aa: CSARRPGKTIYEQFF

d_call: .
v_call: TRBV27
clone_size: .
j_call: TRBJ2-3
cdr3_nt: TGTGCCAGCAGTTTCTTAAGGTCGGGGTTTAGTGATACGCAGTATTTT
cdr3_aa: CASSFLRSGFSDTQYF

d_call: .
v_call: TRBV12-3/TRBV12-4
clone_size: .
j_call: TRBJ1-5
cdr3_nt: TGTGCCAGCAGTTCCCATCAGCCCCAGCATTTT
cdr3_aa: CASSSHQPQHF

d_call: .
v_call: TRBV6-6
clone_size: .
j_call: TRBJ2-3
cdr3_nt: TGTGCCAGCAGTTACAGCGACCCAAGTAGTGGTACGCAGTATTTT
cdr3_aa: CASSYSDPSSGTQYF

d_call: .
v_call: TRBV4-1
clone_size: .
j_call: TRBJ1-2
cdr3_nt: TGCGCCAGCAGCCAAGGACAGGTCGCCTATGGCTACACCTTC
cdr3_aa: CASSQGQVAYGYTF

d_call: .
v_call: TRBV4-1
clone_size: .
j_call: TRBJ1-1
cdr3_nt: TGCGCCAGCAGCCAAGAGGAATGGGGGACTGAAGCTTTCTTT
cdr3_aa: CASSQEEWGTEAFF

d_call: .
v_call: TRBV7-8
clone_size: .
j_call: TRBJ1-1
cdr3_nt: TGTGCCAGCAGATTTTTGGGGAACACTGAAGCTTTCTTT
cdr3_aa: CASRFLGNTEAFF

d_call: .
v_call: TRBV27
clone_size: .
j_call: TRBJ1-2
cdr3_nt: TGTGACAGCAGTTTAGGGGGACTTGGTGGCTACACCTTC
cdr3_aa: CDSSLGGLGGYTF

d_call: .
v_call: TRBV4-1
clone_size: .
j_call: TRBJ2-7
cdr3_nt: TGCGCCAGCAGCCAAGCCAACAGGGAGGCCTACGAGCAGTACTTC
cdr3_aa: CASSQANREAYEQYF

d_call: TRBD1
v_call: TRBV28
clone_size: few
j_call: TRBJ2-7
cdr3_nt: TGTGCCAGCAGTTTATCACAGGGGGCCTACGAGCAGTACTTC
cdr3_aa: CASSLSQGAYEQYF

d_call: TRBD2
v_call: TRBV11-2
clone_size: few
j_call: TRBJ2-5
cdr3_nt: TGTGCCAGCAGCTTAAGTCTAGCGGGGTTCGAAGAGACCCAGTACTTC
cdr3_aa: CASSLSLAGFEETQYF

d_call: .
v_call: TRBV4-2
clone_size: .
j_call: TRBJ1-4
cdr3_nt: TGTGCCAGCAGCCAATATGAGGAAAAACTGTTTTTT
cdr3_aa: CASSQYEEKLFF

d_call: .
v_call: TRBV6-5
clone_size: few
j_call: TRBJ2-7
cdr3_nt: TGTGCCAGCAGTTATGGGGTCTCCTACGAGCAGTACTTC
cdr3_aa: CASSYGVSYEQYF

d_call: .
v_call: TRBV19
clone_size: few
j_call: TRBJ2-3
cdr3_nt: TGTGCCAGTAGTGGAGCGGGCGGGACAGATACGCAGTATTTT
cdr3_aa: CASSGAGGTDTQYF

d_call: .
v_call: TRBV5-5
clone_size: few
j_call: TRBJ2-3
cdr3_nt: TGTGCCAGCAGCTTGGTAGGGGGCGGGGTAGATACGCAGTATTTT
cdr3_aa: CASSLVGGGVDTQYF

d_call: TRBD1
v_call: TRBV5-1
clone_size: .
j_call: TRBJ1-1
cdr3_nt: TGCGCCAGCGGACAGGGAAAGAACACTGAAGCTTTCTTT
cdr3_aa: CASGQGKNTEAFF

d_call: .
v_call: TRBV7-9
clone_size: .
j_call: TRBJ2-1
cdr3_nt: TGTGCCAGCAGACATCGACTAGGGGAGAATGAGCAGTTCTTC
cdr3_aa: CASRHRLGENEQFF

d_call: .
v_call: TRBV6-6
clone_size: few
j_call: TRBJ2-7
cdr3_nt: TGTGCCAGCAGCCCCAAAACAGGGCTAGGGTACGAGCAGTACTTC
cdr3_aa: CASSPKTGLGYEQYF

d_call: .
v_call: TRBV11-2
clone_size: .
j_call: TRBJ2-5
cdr3_nt: TGTGCCAGCAGCTTAGAGGGGGCGCGGGAGACCCAGTACTTC
cdr3_aa: CASSLEGARETQYF

d_call: .
v_call: TRBV14
clone_size: .
j_call: TRBJ1-2
cdr3_nt: TGTGCCAGCAGCCAAGAGGCTACGTATGGCTACACCTTC
cdr3_aa: CASSQEATYGYTF

d_call: .
v_call: TRBV7-6
clone_size: .
j_call: TRBJ2-7
cdr3_nt: TGTGCCAGCAGCGAGGGACGGAGCTCCTACGAGCAGTACTTC
cdr3_aa: CASSEGRSSYEQYF

d_call: TRBD1
v_call: TRBV24-1
clone_size: many
j_call: TRBJ1-6
cdr3_nt: TGTGCCACCAGTGATTTGGGGACAGGGGGCTCACCCCTCCACTTT
cdr3_aa: CATSDLGTGGSPLHF

d_call: .
v_call: TRBV12-3/TRBV12-4
clone_size: once
j_call: TRBJ1-5
cdr3_nt: TGTGCCAGCAGTCTAACAGCCCCTGGGGGCGGACAGCCCCAGCATTTT
cdr3_aa: CASSLTAPGGGQPQHF

d_call: TRBD1
v_call: TRBV5-1
clone_size: .
j_call: TRBJ1-5
cdr3_nt: TGCGCCAGCAGCTCTCGGACAGGGTATCAGCCCCAGCATTTT
cdr3_aa: CASSSRTGYQPQHF

d_call: .
v_call: TRBV6-6
clone_size: few
j_call: TRBJ1-1
cdr3_nt: TGTGCCAGCAGTGGGGCGGCATACACTGAAGCTTTCTTT
cdr3_aa: CASSGAAYTEAFF

d_call: .
v_call: TRBV5-1
clone_size: .
j_call: TRBJ1-5
cdr3_nt: TGCGCCAGCAGCTTGGGGGTCGGAGCGGGTCAGCCCCAGCATTTT
cdr3_aa: CASSLGVGAGQPQHF

d_call: .
v_call: TRBV5-1
clone_size: few
j_call: TRBJ1-1
cdr3_nt: TGCGCCAGCAGCTTGAATCTCGAGAACACTGAAGCTTTCTTT
cdr3_aa: CASSLNLENTEAFF

d_call: TRBD2
v_call: TRBV13
clone_size: .
j_call: TRBJ2-1
cdr3_nt: TGTGCCAGCAGCTTAGAGGGGACTAGCGGAGGCAGCTCCTACAATGAGCAGTTCTTC
cdr3_aa: CASSLEGTSGGSSYNEQFF

d_call: .
v_call: TRBV12-3/TRBV12-4
clone_size: .
j_call: TRBJ1-1
cdr3_nt: TGTGCCAGCGGCCGGGACACGGAATCTAACTTT
cdr3_aa: CASGRDTESNF

d_call: .
v_call: TRBV27
clone_size: .
j_call: TRBJ2-7
cdr3_nt: TGTGCCAGCAGTTTTTTCCCCTCGGGGGACGAGCAGTACTTC
cdr3_aa: CASSFFPSGDEQYF

d_call: .
v_call: TRBV2
clone_size: .
j_call: TRBJ2-3
cdr3_nt: TGTGCCAGCAGTGGACCTTCGACCACAGATACGCAGTATTTT
cdr3_aa: CASSGPSTTDTQYF

d_call: .
v_call: TRBV11-2
clone_size: few
j_call: TRBJ2-5
cdr3_nt: TGTGCCAGCAGCTTAATAGGCCAGGGGGGAGAGACCCAGTACTTC
cdr3_aa: CASSLIGQGGETQYF

d_call: TRBD2
v_call: TRBV7-8
clone_size: .
j_call: TRBJ2-3
cdr3_nt: TGTGCCAGCAGCTTAGATGGACTAGCGGGGGTGAACACAGATACGCAGTATTTT
cdr3_aa: CASSLDGLAGVNTDTQYF

d_call: .
v_call: TRBV11-2
clone_size: once
j_call: TRBJ1-2
cdr3_nt: TGTGCCAGCAGCTTAGTAGGCGATGGCGACTACACCTTC
cdr3_aa: CASSLVGDGDYTF

d_call: .
v_call: TRBV4-3
clone_size: .
j_call: TRBJ2-4
cdr3_nt: TGCGCCAGCAGCCAAGATAGCAGGGATGGCATTCAGTACTTC
cdr3_aa: CASSQDSRDGIQYF

d_call: .
v_call: TRBV6-2/TRBV6-3
clone_size: medium-sized
j_call: TRBJ2-1
cdr3_nt: TGTGCCAGCAGTTTATGGGGGGCTGAGCAGTTCTTC
cdr3_aa: CASSLWGAEQFF